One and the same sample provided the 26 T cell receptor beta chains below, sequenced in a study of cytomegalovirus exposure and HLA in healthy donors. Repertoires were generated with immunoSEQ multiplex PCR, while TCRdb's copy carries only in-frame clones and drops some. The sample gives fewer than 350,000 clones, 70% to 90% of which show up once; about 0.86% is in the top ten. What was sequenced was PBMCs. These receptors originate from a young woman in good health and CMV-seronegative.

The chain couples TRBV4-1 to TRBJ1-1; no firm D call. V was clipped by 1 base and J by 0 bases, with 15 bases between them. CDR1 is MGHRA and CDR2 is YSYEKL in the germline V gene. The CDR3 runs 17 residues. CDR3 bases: TGCGCCAGCAGCCAAGGAAACGGGAGGCGGATGAACACTGAAGCTTTCTTT. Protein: CASSQGNGRRMNTEAFF.

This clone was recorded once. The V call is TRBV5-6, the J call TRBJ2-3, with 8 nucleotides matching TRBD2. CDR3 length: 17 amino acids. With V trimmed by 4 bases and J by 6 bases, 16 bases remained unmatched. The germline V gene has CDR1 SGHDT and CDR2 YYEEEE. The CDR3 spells CASSGGLTGGNTDTQYF. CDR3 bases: TGTGCCAGCAGCGGGGGGCTAACGGGAGGGAATACGGATACGCAGTATTTT.

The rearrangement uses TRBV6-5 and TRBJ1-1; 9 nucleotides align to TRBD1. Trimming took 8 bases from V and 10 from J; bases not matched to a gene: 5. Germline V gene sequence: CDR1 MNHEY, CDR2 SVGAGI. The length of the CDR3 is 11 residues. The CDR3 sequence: CASSQGARAFF. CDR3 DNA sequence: TGTGCCAGCTCACAGGGGGCGCGAGCTTTCTTT.

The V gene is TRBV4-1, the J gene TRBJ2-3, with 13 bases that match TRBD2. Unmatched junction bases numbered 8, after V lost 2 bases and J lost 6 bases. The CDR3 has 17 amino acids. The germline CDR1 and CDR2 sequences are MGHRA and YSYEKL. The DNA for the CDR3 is TGCGCCAGCAGCCAACCTACTAGCGGGAGGGCCAGGGATACGCAGTATTTT. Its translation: CASSQPTSGRARDTQYF.

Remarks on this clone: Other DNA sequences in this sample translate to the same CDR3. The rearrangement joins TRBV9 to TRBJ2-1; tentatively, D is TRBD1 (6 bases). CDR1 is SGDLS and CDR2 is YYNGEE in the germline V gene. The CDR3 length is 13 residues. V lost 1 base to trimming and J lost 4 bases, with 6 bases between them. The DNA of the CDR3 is TGTGCCAGCAGCGTACAGGGGTACAATGAGCAGTTCTTC. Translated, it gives CASSVQGYNEQFF.

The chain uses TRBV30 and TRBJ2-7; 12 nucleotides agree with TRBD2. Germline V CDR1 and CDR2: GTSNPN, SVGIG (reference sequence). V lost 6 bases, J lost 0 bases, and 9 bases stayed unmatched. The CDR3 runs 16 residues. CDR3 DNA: TGTGCCTGTTTACTAGCGGGAGGACCGAGCTCCTACGAGCAGTACTTC. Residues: CACLLAGGPSSYEQYF.

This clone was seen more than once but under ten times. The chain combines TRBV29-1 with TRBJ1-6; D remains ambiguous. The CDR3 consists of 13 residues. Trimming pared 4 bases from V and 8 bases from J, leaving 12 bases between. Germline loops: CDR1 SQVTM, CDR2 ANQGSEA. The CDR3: CSVAARSDSPLHF. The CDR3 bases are TGCAGCGTTGCAGCCAGGTCGGATTCACCCCTCCACTTT. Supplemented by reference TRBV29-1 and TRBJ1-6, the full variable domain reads SAVISQKPSRDICQRGTSLTIQCQVDSQVTMMFWYRQQPGQSLTLIATANQGSEATYESGFVIDKFPISRPNLTFSTLTVSNMSPEDSSIYLCSVAARSDSPLHFGNGTRLTVT.

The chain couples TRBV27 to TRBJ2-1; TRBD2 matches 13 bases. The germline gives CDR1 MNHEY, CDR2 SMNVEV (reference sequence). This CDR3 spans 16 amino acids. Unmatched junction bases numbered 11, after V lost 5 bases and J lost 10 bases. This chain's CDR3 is CASSPLAGGGSAEQFF. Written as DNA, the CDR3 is TGTGCCAGCAGTCCACTAGCGGGAGGGGGCTCGGCGGAGCAGTTCTTC.

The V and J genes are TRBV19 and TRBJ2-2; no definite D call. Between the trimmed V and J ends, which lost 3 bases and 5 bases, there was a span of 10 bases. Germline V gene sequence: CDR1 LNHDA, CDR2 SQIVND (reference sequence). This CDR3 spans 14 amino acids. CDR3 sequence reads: CASSIYEWTGELFF. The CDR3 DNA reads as TGTGCCAGTAGTATCTACGAGTGGACCGGGGAGCTGTTTTTT.

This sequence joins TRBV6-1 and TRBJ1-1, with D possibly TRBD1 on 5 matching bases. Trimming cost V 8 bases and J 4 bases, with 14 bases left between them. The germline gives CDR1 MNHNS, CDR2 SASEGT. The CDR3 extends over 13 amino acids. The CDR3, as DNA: TGTGCCAGCGGGGGGTGGGGAGGCACTGAAGCTTTCTTT. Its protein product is CASGGWGGTEAFF.

The CDR3 region has the DNA TGTGCCAGCAGCTTATTAGGCGGGAGAGAGCAGTTCTTC. It specifies CASSLLGGREQFF. This chain connects TRBV7-9 to TRBJ2-1, with 7 bases that match TRBD2. CDR1 is SEHNR, CDR2 FQNEAQ, per germline (reference sequence). This CDR3 has 13 residues. The junction had 5 bases not matched to a gene; V was cut back by 2 bases and J by 10 bases.

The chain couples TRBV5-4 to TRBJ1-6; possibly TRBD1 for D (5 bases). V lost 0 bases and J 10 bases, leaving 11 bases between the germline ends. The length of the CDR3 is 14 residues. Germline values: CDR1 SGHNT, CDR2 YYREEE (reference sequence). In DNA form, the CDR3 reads TGTGCCAGCAGCTTGGCAGGGTCGGAATCACCCCTCCACTTT. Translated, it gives CASSLAGSESPLHF.

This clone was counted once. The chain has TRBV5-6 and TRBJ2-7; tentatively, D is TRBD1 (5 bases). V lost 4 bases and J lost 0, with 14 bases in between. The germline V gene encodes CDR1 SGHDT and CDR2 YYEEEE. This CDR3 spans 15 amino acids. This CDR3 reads CASSPPKGPSYEQYF. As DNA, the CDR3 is TGTGCCAGCAGCCCCCCAAAGGGGCCCTCCTACGAGCAGTACTTC.

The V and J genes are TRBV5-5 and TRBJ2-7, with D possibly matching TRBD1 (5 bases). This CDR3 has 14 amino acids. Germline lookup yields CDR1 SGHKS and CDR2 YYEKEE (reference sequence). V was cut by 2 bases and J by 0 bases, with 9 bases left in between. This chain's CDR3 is CASSFWTNSYEQYF. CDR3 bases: TGTGCCAGCAGCTTTTGGACAAACTCCTACGAGCAGTACTTC.

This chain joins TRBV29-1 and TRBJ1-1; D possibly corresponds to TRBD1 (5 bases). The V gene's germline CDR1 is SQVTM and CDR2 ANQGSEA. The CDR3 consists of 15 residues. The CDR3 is CRAGGDLGENTEAFF. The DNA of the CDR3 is TGCAGGGCTGGGGGGGACCTTGGGGAAAACACTGAAGCTTTCTTT.

CDR3 residues: CASSLAGVERKTQYF. The CDR3 DNA sequence: TGTGCCAGCAGCTTGGCCGGGGTCGAGAGGAAGACCCAGTACTTC. The chain combines TRBV5-6 with TRBJ2-5, with D perhaps matching TRBD2 (5 bases). V was shortened by 0 bases and J by 6 bases, with 15 bases between the two germline ends. The CDR3 is 15 amino acids. Germline V gives CDR1 SGHDT, CDR2 YYEEEE. The variable domain in full, completed from reference TRBV5-6 and TRBJ2-5, reads DAGVTQSPTHLIKTRGQQVTLRCSPKSGHDTVSWYQQALGQGPQFIFQYYEEEERQRGNFPDRFSGHQFPNYSSELNVNALLLGDSALYLCASSLAGVERKTQYFGPGTRLLVL.

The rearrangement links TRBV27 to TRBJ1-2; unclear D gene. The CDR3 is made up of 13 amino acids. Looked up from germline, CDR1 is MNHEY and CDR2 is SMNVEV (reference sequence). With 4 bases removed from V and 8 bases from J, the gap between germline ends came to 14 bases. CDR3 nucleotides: TGTGCCAGCAGTTCAAGAGAGAGGCCGGGCTACACCTTC. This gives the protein CASSSRERPGYTF.

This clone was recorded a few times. The chain's CDR3 is CASSYAGDRTLFF. Here the CDR3 DNA reads TGTGCCAGCAGCTATGCAGGGGACCGAACCTTGTTTTTT. The J gene is TRBJ1-4, the V gene TRBV7-8; maybe TRBD1 (6 bases). Germline CDR1 is SGHVS and CDR2 is FQNEAQ. The V gene lost 4 bases and the J gene lost 15 bases, with 18 bases spanning the gap. CDR3 length: 13 amino acids.

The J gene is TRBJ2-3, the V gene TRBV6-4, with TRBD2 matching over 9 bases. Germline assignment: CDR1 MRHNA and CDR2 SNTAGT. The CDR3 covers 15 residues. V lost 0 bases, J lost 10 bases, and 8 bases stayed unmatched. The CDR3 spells CASSDSPGERGAQYF. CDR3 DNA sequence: TGTGCCAGCAGTGACTCCCCGGGGGAGCGGGGGGCGCAGTATTTT.

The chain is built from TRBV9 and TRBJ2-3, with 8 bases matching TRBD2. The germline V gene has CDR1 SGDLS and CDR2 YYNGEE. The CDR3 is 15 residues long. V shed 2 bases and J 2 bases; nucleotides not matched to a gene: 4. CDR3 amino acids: CASSVAGGLTDTQYF. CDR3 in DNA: TGTGCCAGCAGCGTCGCGGGAGGCCTCACAGATACGCAGTATTTT. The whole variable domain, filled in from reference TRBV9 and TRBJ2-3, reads DSGVTQTPKHLITATGQRVTLRCSPRSGDLSVYWYQQSLDQGLQFLIQYYNGEERAKGNILERFSAQQFPDLHSELNLSSLELGDSALYFCASSVAGGLTDTQYFGPGTRLTVL.

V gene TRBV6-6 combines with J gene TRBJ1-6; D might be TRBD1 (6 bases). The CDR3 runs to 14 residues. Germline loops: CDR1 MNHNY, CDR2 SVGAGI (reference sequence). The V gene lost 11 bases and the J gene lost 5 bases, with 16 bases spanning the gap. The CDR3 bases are TGTGCCGCCCGGGTAGGGGGGGATAATTCACCCCTCCACTTT. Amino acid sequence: CAARVGGDNSPLHF.

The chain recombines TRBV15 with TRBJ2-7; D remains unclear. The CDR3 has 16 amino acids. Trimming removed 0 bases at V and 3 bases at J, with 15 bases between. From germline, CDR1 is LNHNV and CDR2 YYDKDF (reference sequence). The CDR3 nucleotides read TGTGCCACCAGCAGAGATGCTAGAATTCGGAACTACGAGCAGTACTTC. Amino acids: CATSRDARIRNYEQYF.

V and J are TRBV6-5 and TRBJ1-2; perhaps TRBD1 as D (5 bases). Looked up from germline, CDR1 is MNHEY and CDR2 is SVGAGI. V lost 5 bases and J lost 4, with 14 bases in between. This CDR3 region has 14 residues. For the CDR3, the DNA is TGTGCCAGCAGTGACTGGGGCGGCGGCTATGGCTACACCTTC. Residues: CASSDWGGGYGYTF.

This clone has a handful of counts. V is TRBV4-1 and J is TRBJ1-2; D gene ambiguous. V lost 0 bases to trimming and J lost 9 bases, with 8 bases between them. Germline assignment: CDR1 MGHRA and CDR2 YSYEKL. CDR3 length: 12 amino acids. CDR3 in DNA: TGCGCCAGCAGCCAAGACGGGGAACGCTACACCTTC. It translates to CASSQDGERYTF.

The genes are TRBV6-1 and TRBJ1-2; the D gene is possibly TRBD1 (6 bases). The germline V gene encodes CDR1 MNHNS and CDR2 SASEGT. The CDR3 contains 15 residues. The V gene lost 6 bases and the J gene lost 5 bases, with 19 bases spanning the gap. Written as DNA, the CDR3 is TGTGCCAGCAGGCCCGGCGGGGGCGCGAGGTATGGCTACACCTTC. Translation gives CASRPGGGARYGYTF.

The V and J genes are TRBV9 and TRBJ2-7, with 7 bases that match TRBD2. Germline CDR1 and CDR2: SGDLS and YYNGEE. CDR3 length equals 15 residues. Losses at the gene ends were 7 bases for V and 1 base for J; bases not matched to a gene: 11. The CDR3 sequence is CASGRAGALSYEQYF. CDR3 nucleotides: TGTGCCAGCGGCCGGGCGGGAGCCCTTTCCTACGAGCAGTACTTC.